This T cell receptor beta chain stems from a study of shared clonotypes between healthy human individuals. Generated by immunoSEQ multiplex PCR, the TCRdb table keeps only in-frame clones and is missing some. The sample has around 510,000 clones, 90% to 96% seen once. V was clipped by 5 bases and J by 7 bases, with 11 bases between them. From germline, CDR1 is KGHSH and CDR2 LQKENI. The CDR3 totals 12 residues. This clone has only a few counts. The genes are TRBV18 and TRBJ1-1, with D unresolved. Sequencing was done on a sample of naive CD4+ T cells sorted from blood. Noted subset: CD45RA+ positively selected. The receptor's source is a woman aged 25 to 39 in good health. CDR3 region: CASSGPGIEAFF. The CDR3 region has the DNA TGTGCCAGCTCAGGGCCCGGGATTGAAGCTTTCTTT.